These 32 T cell receptor beta chains were all obtained from the same sample, sequenced in a study of blood T cell repertoires in COVID-19. TCRdb's table, derived via immunoSEQ multiplex PCR, lists solely in-frame clones and lacks some. The data contain 25,000 to 35,000 clones, roughly four fifths of them singletons. The sample was peripheral blood. Receptors were obtained from a man in his 70s with active COVID-19.

This sequence joins TRBV5-4 and TRBJ2-1, with 8 bases lining up with TRBD2. Losses at the gene ends were 1 base for V and 4 bases for J; bases not matched to a gene: 4. This CDR3 region has 15 residues. CDR1 is SGHNT and CDR2 is YYREEE in the germline V gene (reference sequence). As DNA, the CDR3 is TGTGCCAGCAGCTTGCGTACTAGCGGATACAATGAGCAGTTCTTC. It encodes CASSLRTSGYNEQFF.

The V call is TRBV7-8, the J call TRBJ1-5, with a weak D call TRBD1 (5 bases). CDR3 length equals 18 residues. Germline V lookup: CDR1 SGHVS, CDR2 FQNEAQ. V lost 1 base, J lost 0 bases, and 16 bases lay in between. The CDR3 here is CASSLVEATGYSNQPQHF. For the CDR3, the DNA is TGTGCCAGCAGCTTAGTTGAGGCCACAGGATATAGCAATCAGCCCCAGCATTTT.

CDR3 DNA sequence: TGTGCCAGCAGTCTCCCCCAACCCCTCCGGAATGAGCAGTTCTTC. Its translation is CASSLPQPLRNEQFF. The chain couples TRBV6-2 or TRBV6-3 to TRBJ2-1; D is undetermined. V shed 5 bases and J shed 7 bases, with 18 bases lying between them. The CDR3 consists of 15 residues. From germline, CDR1 is MNHEY and CDR2 SVGEGT.

The V gene is TRBV10-2, the J gene TRBJ2-3, with D possibly being TRBD2 (5 bases). This CDR3 is 12 amino acids long. Germline V gene sequence: CDR1 WSHSY, CDR2 SAAADI. The ends were cut back, 7 bases at V and 5 bases at J, with 10 bases in the middle. CDR3 nucleotides: TGCGCCAGCACCTGGGCGGGAGATACGCAGTATTTT. As protein: CASTWAGDTQYF.

The V gene is TRBV7-8, the J gene TRBJ2-4, with a possible D match to TRBD2 (5 bases). The germline V gene encodes CDR1 SGHVS and CDR2 FQNEAQ. V gave up 3 bases and J gave up 10 bases, with 13 bases separating them. The CDR3 is made up of 13 amino acids. Here the CDR3 reads CASSFTRSKIQYF. The CDR3 DNA reads TGTGCCAGCAGCTTCACTAGGTCCAAGATTCAGTACTTC.

This chain uses TRBV28 with TRBJ1-5; D is possibly TRBD1 (6 bases). The V gene's germline CDR1 is MDHEN and CDR2 SYDVKM. Trimming cost V 8 bases and J 7 bases, with 15 bases left between them. The CDR3 covers 13 residues. Here the CDR3 DNA reads TGTGCCAGCGGAACACAGGGCAGCCAGCCCCAGCATTTT. Protein sequence: CASGTQGSQPQHF.

This clone came up a few times. The chain carries TRBV28 and TRBJ2-5; the match to TRBD2 covers 10 bases. CDR1 and CDR2 from the germline V gene are MDHEN and SYDVKM. The V gene end was trimmed by 5 bases and the J gene end by 1 base; junction bases not matched to a gene: 16. The length of the CDR3 is 19 residues. CDR3 protein: CASSASLAGKMLGQETQYF. The CDR3 nucleotides are TGTGCCAGCAGTGCCTCACTAGCGGGGAAGATGTTAGGCCAAGAGACCCAGTACTTC.

V and J are TRBV7-2 and TRBJ2-5; 9 bases align to TRBD2. Unmatched junction bases numbered 8, after V lost 4 bases and J lost 2 bases. CDR3 size: 16 residues. Germline V gene lookup returns CDR1 SGHTA and CDR2 FQGNSA. The CDR3 region is CASSSWTLAGQETQYF. CDR3 coding DNA: TGTGCCAGCAGCTCGTGGACTCTAGCGGGACAAGAGACCCAGTACTTC.

The CDR3 spells CASNLRDSQATNEKLFF. The CDR3 DNA reads as TGTGCCAGCAACCTACGGGACAGCCAAGCAACTAATGAAAAACTGTTTTTT. The chain has TRBV28 and TRBJ1-4; 7 bases align to TRBD1. Trimming removed 7 bases from V and 0 bases from J; junction bases left unmatched: 11. CDR1 is MDHEN, CDR2 SYDVKM, per germline. The CDR3 totals 17 residues.

The rearrangement links TRBV2 to TRBJ2-1, with D possibly TRBD1 on 6 matching bases. The V end was cut by 4 bases, the J end by 7 bases, with 11 bases between. CDR1 and CDR2 (germline): SNHLY, FYNNEI. This CDR3 is built from 13 residues. This CDR3 reads CASSAARGNEQFF. The CDR3 DNA is TGTGCCAGCAGTGCTGCCAGGGGAAATGAGCAGTTCTTC.

The CDR3 spells CASSLYSGSYNEQFF. Written as DNA, the CDR3 is TGTGCCAGCAGTTTATATAGCGGCTCCTACAATGAGCAGTTCTTC. The gene calls are TRBV27 and TRBJ2-1; D might be TRBD2 (6 bases). CDR3 length equals 15 residues. The germline V gene has CDR1 MNHEY and CDR2 SMNVEV (reference sequence). The germline V and J ends were trimmed by 1 base and 0 bases, with 7 bases remaining between them.

This rearrangement joins TRBV11-2 to TRBJ2-5; 9 bases map to TRBD1. With 5 bases clipped from V and 2 bases from J, the junction kept 18 bases outside the gene matches. The length of the CDR3 is 19 residues. In germline, CDR1 is SGHAT, CDR2 FQNNGV. The CDR3 DNA sequence: TGTGCCAGCAGCCATCAATATGACAGGGGGGTTAGGTATCAAGAGACCCAGTACTTC. It codes for CASSHQYDRGVRYQETQYF. The whole variable domain, remainder taken from reference TRBV11-2 and TRBJ2-5, is EAGVAQSPRYKIIEKRQSVAFWCNPISGHATLYWYQQILGQGPKLLIQFQNNGVVDDSQLPKDRFSAERLKGVDSTLKIQPAKLEDSAVYLCASSHQYDRGVRYQETQYFGPGTRLLVL.

The chain carries TRBV18 and TRBJ1-2; possibly TRBD1 for D (5 bases). Between the trimmed V and J ends, which lost 3 bases and 5 bases, there was a span of 13 bases. The length of the CDR3 is 14 residues. CDR1 is KGHSH, CDR2 LQKENI, per germline. CDR3 in DNA: TGTGCCAGCTCACCGGACAAACACCAATATGGCTACACCTTC. The encoded protein is CASSPDKHQYGYTF.

This chain uses TRBV19 with TRBJ1-2, with 10 bases identical to TRBD1. Trimming at V came to 4 bases and at J to 8 bases, leaving 7 bases not matched to a gene. CDR3 length: 14 residues. Germline V CDR1 and CDR2: LNHDA, SQIVND (reference sequence). Here the CDR3 reads CASSTLDRGRGYTF. In DNA, the CDR3 is TGTGCCAGTAGTACCCTTGACAGGGGGCGAGGCTACACCTTC.

The V gene is TRBV3-1 (or the pseudogene TRBV3-2), the J gene TRBJ1-5; 7 bases line up with TRBD1. Trimming cost V 1 base and J 7 bases; bases outside gene matches: 4. The germline V gene encodes CDR1 LGHDT and CDR2 YNNKEL (reference sequence). The CDR3 sequence is 14 residues long. The CDR3 bases are TGTGCCAGCAGCCAAGGACACAGGGGCCAGCCCCAGCATTTT. Its translation is CASSQGHRGQPQHF.

This chain links TRBV7-6 with TRBJ2-5, with D possibly TRBD1 on 5 matching bases. Trimming removed 5 bases from V and 2 bases from J, with 9 bases in between. The CDR3 extends over 13 amino acids. Germline loops: CDR1 SGHVS, CDR2 FNYEAQ. The CDR3 is CASSMGRQETQYF. The CDR3 nucleotides are TGTGCCAGCAGCATGGGGCGGCAAGAGACCCAGTACTTC.

The chain has TRBV5-5 and TRBJ1-2, with D possibly matching TRBD1 (5 bases). The V end was cut by 4 bases, the J end by 4 bases, with 20 bases between. Germline assignment: CDR1 SGHKS and CDR2 YYEKEE (reference sequence). CDR3 length: 16 amino acids. The CDR3 protein is CASSPEINSGFYGYTF. As DNA, the CDR3 is TGTGCCAGCAGCCCTGAGATAAATTCAGGGTTCTATGGCTACACCTTC.

This clone was counted a single time. This chain joins TRBV5-1 and TRBJ2-5; D perhaps matches TRBD2 (5 bases). Germline V gives CDR1 SGHRS, CDR2 YFSETQ. V lost 4 bases and J 4 bases, leaving 14 bases between the germline ends. This CDR3 comprises 14 residues. Here the CDR3 reads CASSLVGVVETQYF. In DNA form, the CDR3 reads TGCGCCAGCAGCCTGGTCGGGGTGGTAGAGACCCAGTACTTC.

V gene TRBV15 combines with J gene TRBJ1-5; TRBD1 might be the D (6 bases). Germline values: CDR1 LNHNV, CDR2 YYDKDF (reference sequence). The V end was cut by 5 bases, the J end by 2 bases, with 13 bases between. The CDR3 has 15 residues. CDR3 nucleotide sequence: TGTGCCACCAGCCAACGACAGGAGGGCAATCAGCCCCAGCATTTT. Protein product: CATSQRQEGNQPQHF.

V is TRBV5-6 and J is TRBJ2-7; 9 bases match TRBD2. Germline V gene sequence: CDR1 SGHDT, CDR2 YYEEEE. Losses at the gene ends were 3 bases for V and 2 bases for J; bases not matched to a gene: 15. The CDR3 is 18 amino acids. The CDR3 protein is CASSSVGRDSGSTYEQYF. The CDR3 nucleotides are TGTGCCAGCAGCTCAGTGGGTCGGGATAGCGGGAGTACCTACGAGCAGTACTTC.

The V and J genes are TRBV2 and TRBJ2-5; possible D gene TRBD2, 5 bases. This CDR3 is built from 13 residues. The ends were cut back, 8 bases at V and 2 bases at J, with 12 bases in the middle. The germline V gene encodes CDR1 SNHLY and CDR2 FYNNEI. The CDR3 bases are TGTGCCAGCGGAGGAGGCGAGCAAGAGACCCAGTACTTC. This encodes CASGGGEQETQYF.

This chain connects TRBV11-1 to TRBJ1-4; no clear D gene. There are 13 residues in the CDR3. Trimming stripped 4 bases from V and 4 bases from J, with 7 bases between. CDR1 is SGHAT and CDR2 is FQDESV in the germline V gene (reference sequence). The CDR3 reads CASSSGLNEKLFF. In nucleotides, the CDR3 is TGTGCCAGCAGCTCCGGACTTAATGAAAAACTGTTTTTT.

V is TRBV2 and J is TRBJ1-1, with no clear D. The length of the CDR3 is 13 residues. V was shortened by 5 bases and J by 1 base, with 8 bases between the two germline ends. Germline loops: CDR1 SNHLY, CDR2 FYNNEI. CDR3 sequence (DNA): TGTGCCAGCAGTCGCGATAGGAACACTGAAGCTTTCTTT. It specifies CASSRDRNTEAFF.

This chain uses TRBV9 with TRBJ1-2; D gene uncertain. This CDR3 spans 13 amino acids. Germline CDR1 SGDLS, CDR2 YYNGEE. V gave up 4 bases and J gave up 6 bases, with 13 bases separating them. The CDR3 loop is CASSPSGGNGYTF. In DNA form, the CDR3 reads TGTGCCAGCAGCCCCTCGGGCGGGAATGGCTACACCTTC.

The chain uses TRBV2 and TRBJ2-7; D may be TRBD2 (6 bases). Germline V CDR1 and CDR2: SNHLY, FYNNEI. V was trimmed by 0 bases and J by 4 bases, leaving 13 bases between them. CDR3 length: 15 residues. Here the CDR3 reads CASSEALLAGYEQYF. For the CDR3, the DNA is TGTGCCAGCAGTGAAGCGCTTCTGGCGGGGTACGAGCAGTACTTC.

This clone was seen once. The chain uses TRBV5-1 and TRBJ2-1, with 9 bases that match TRBD2. The CDR3 spans 19 residues. Germline V gene data show CDR1 as SGHRS and CDR2 as YFSETQ. Trimming at V came to 3 bases and at J to 0 bases, leaving 13 bases not matched to a gene. CDR3 in amino acids: CASSWVESGGRLSYNEQFF. The CDR3 nucleotides are TGCGCCAGCAGCTGGGTGGAAAGCGGGGGGCGCCTCTCCTACAATGAGCAGTTCTTC. The complete variable domain, with remaining parts taken from reference TRBV5-1 and TRBJ2-1, reads KAGVTQTPRYLIKTRGQQVTLSCSPISGHRSVSWYQQTPGQGLQFLFEYFSETQRNKGNFPGRFSGRQFSNSRSEMNVSTLELGDSALYLCASSWVESGGRLSYNEQFFGPGTRLTVL.

This chain uses TRBV29-1 with TRBJ1-2, with D perhaps matching TRBD1 (6 bases). This CDR3 has 13 amino acids. Trimming shortened V by 6 bases and J by 2 bases, and 13 bases separated the two germline ends. Per germline, CDR1 SQVTM and CDR2 ANQGSEA. In DNA form, the CDR3 reads TGCAGCGTGGGGACCGGGACAAACTATGGCTACACCTTC. This codes for CSVGTGTNYGYTF.

This chain joins TRBV6-2 or TRBV6-3 and TRBJ1-1; tentatively, D is TRBD1 (5 bases). V was cut by 4 bases and J by 8 bases, with 8 bases left in between. The CDR3 is made up of 11 amino acids. Looked up from germline, CDR1 is MNHEY and CDR2 is SVGEGT. The CDR3 nucleotides are TGTGCCAGCAGTTCTCGACAGGAAGCTTTCTTT. This translates into CASSSRQEAFF.

The chain has TRBV5-1 and TRBJ1-5; perhaps TRBD1 as D (5 bases). This CDR3 is built from 13 residues. Germline values: CDR1 SGHRS, CDR2 YFSETQ. V lost 5 bases and J 2 bases, leaving 8 bases between the germline ends. The CDR3 bases are TGCGCCAGCAGTCGGGGGGGCAATCAGCCCCAGCATTTT. This encodes CASSRGGNQPQHF.

This clone was found a few times. This chain connects TRBV3-1 (or the pseudogene TRBV3-2) to TRBJ1-4, with TRBD1 as a possible D gene (5 bases). CDR1 and CDR2 (germline): LGHDT, YNNKEL (reference sequence). CDR3 size: 14 residues. V shed 3 bases and J shed 8 bases, with 13 bases lying between them. The CDR3 DNA reads TGTGCCAGCAGCCACGGGGGTTGGGGGGAAAAACTGTTTTTT. Amino acids: CASSHGGWGEKLFF.

V is TRBV9 and J is TRBJ2-4; 7 nucleotides match TRBD1. Germline V gene data show CDR1 as SGDLS and CDR2 as YYNGEE. The trim removed 1 base at V and 3 bases at J, leaving 7 bases unmatched. The CDR3 is 16 residues long. The CDR3 is CASSVTSDRFKNIQYF. The CDR3 bases are TGTGCCAGCAGCGTAACCTCGGACAGGTTCAAAAACATTCAGTACTTC.

This clone came up a few times. The chain has TRBV5-1 and TRBJ1-6; 7 nucleotides match TRBD1. This CDR3 spans 14 amino acids. Per the germline V gene, CDR1 is SGHRS and CDR2 is YFSETQ. J gave up 8 bases and V 7 bases, and 9 bases lay outside the gene matches. CDR3 nucleotides: TGCGCCAGCCGGGAGACAGGGAGTTATTCACCCCTCCACTTT. Its protein is CASRETGSYSPLHF.